This T cell receptor beta chain was recorded in a study of shared clonotypes between healthy human individuals. Sequenced by immunoSEQ multiplex PCR; TCRdb stores in-frame clones only, minus some. The sample lists over a million clones; 96% were seen once. Germline trimming cut 5 bases from V and 4 bases from J; bases unmatched to any gene: 6. This CDR3 region has 16 residues. CDR1 SGHAT and CDR2 FQNNGV come from the germline V gene. V and J are TRBV11-2 and TRBJ2-5; 14 nucleotides align to TRBD2. This sequence was found in a man aged 30-40 years in good health. Sequenced sample: naive CD4+ T cells sorted from blood. Subset of the sample: CD45RA+ positively selected. CDR3 coding DNA: TGTGCCAGCAGCCCTAAGGGACTAGCGGGAGCAGAGACCCAGTACTTC. Translating gives CASSPKGLAGAETQYF.